In its sample, the clone carrying this T cell receptor beta chain was seen a few times. Its antigen remains unidentified. A single record per CDR3 protein comes from TCRdb applying MiXCR to the reads. Among about 450,000 distinct CDR3 sequences listed, approximately 31% were seen once. This entry belongs to a study of T cell repertoires in cytomegalovirus infection. CDR3 length: 14 residues. V lost 6 bases, J lost 3 bases, and 4 bases stayed unmatched. Study outcomes and limitations: The ex vivo response showed dominance by HLA-C-restricted CMV-specific TCR beta clonotypes.

The chain employs TRBV12-3 or TRBV12-4 and TRBJ2-7; 11 positions match TRBD1. Source material: PBMCs. The source of this sequence is a human donor in good health (CMV status not recorded). Some clones in this sample may be carry-over from other donors' samples. The CDR3 protein is CASSGTGGFYEQYF. DNA of the CDR3: TGTGCCAGCAGCGGGACAGGGGGATTCTACGAGCAGTACTTC.